The sequence of this TCR beta chain was determined in a study of beta chain features in type 1 diabetes. The CDR3 has 14 amino acids. Germline CDR1 and CDR2: SEHNR and FQNEAQ (reference sequence). Expressed TCRB transcripts got sequenced, as all isolated RNA was reverse transcribed. Some clones are missing from TCRdb's copy, which holds only in-frame ones; the method was immunoSEQ multiplex PCR. The sample consists of over 120,000 clones, more than 9% of them appearing once. This clone was seen only a few times. Sequenced input: naive CD4+ T cells from blood. The chain employs TRBV7-9 and TRBJ2-5, with 11 bases lining up with TRBD1. The DNA end favors TRBJ2-7, so the J call may be wrong. This TCR derives from a man younger than 35 in good health. This CDR3 is CASRSGTGGSEQYF. In DNA form, the CDR3 reads TGTGCCAGCAGGTCCGGGACAGGGGGTTCCGAGCAGTACTTC.